The present TCR beta chain was sequenced within a study of T cell changes during pregnancy in multiple sclerosis. The CDR3 covers 16 residues. With 1 base removed from V and 0 bases from J, the gap between germline ends came to 12 bases. Germline CDR1 is MNHNS and CDR2 is SASEGT. Generated by immunoSEQ multiplex PCR, the TCRdb table keeps only in-frame clones and is missing some. The table has some 96,000 clones, 92% seen once. The J gene is TRBJ1-1, the V gene TRBV6-1; a weak D match, TRBD1 (5 bases). The receptor comes from a female donor with multiple sclerosis, enrolled in a pregnancy study. This specimen consisted of peripheral blood, obtained after pregnancy. CDR3 in amino acids: CASSEGGSVMNTEAFF. The CDR3 nucleotides read TGTGCCAGCAGTGAAGGGGGCAGCGTTATGAACACTGAAGCTTTCTTT.